What follows is one T cell receptor (beta chain) and its context. The target of this receptor is not known. Base qualities are not at hand, and no much larger clone is one base apart. Synthetic TCR analog templates were spiked into each PCR so that absolute template abundance could be estimated from read counts. The immunoSEQ assay was used to amplify TCRbeta CDR3 regions from genomic DNA with bias-controlled V and J gene primers. Rearranged TCRbeta segments were sequenced at approximately 20X coverage. The study's processing was this. Clustering was used to correct sequencing errors, and CDR3s were annotated against IMGT so that V, D and J genes could be assigned. Out-of-frame and stop-codon sequences were excluded, and only productive TCRbeta rearrangements were used in downstream analyses. To compute clonality, Shannon entropy was normalized by the log of the number of unique productive sequences and then subtracted from one. Clones differing between time points or between blood and tumor were identified using Fisher's exact test with Benjamini-Hochberg correction, with an adjusted p below 0.01 applied as the threshold. TCRdb provides this immuneACCESS table in a form limited to in-frame rearrangements. Some clones are lacking; in checked studies, under half of them reflect an unresolved V gene, and why the rest are absent is not known. V and J calls and clone size are those listed in that table; D and trimming were worked out from the DNA. Within this sample are about 91,000 clones, with roughly 80% of them counted one time only. 8.4% of the sample is in the top ten clones.

The time point label, as the study defines it: peripheral blood 6 weeks after treatment start. A total of roughly 31 patients with locally advanced or metastatic urothelial carcinoma, treated at Memorial Sloan Kettering on a trial protocol, made up the cohort. Peripheral blood mononuclear cells were collected pretreatment and during treatment, at between 1 and 8 total time points per patient. The Qiagen DNeasy Blood extraction kit was used to purify genomic DNA from total PBMCs and from tumor samples. PBMCs were collected pretreatment and during treatment, and were isolated and stored as previously described. This sample is part of a study of PD-L1 blockade in urothelial cancer (dated by TCRdb to between 2016 and 2019). With respect to the entire study: Therapy was started at some point between 2012 and 2014 for all patients, and atezolizumab 1,200 mg was administered intravenously every 3 weeks. Some 30 patients had pretreatment blood TCR-seq, about 25 had at least one posttreatment blood collection, and about 25 had tumor TCR-seq. Several patients achieved durable clinical benefit and some 20 did not. Pretreatment tumor samples and matched peripheral blood, collected serially before and after atezolizumab treatment, underwent TCR sequencing. About nine tenths of the roughly 29 patients were males with bladder-origin urothelial cancer, and 18 of 29 reported a prior smoking history. In the same patients, whole exome sequencing and RNA sequencing of pretreatment tumors were performed in addition to TCR sequencing. Durable clinical benefit meant progression-free survival longer than 6 months, and TCR features were also tested against progression-free and overall survival. Blood samples gave a median of around 140,000 T cells and 80,000 to 95,000 unique TCRs, with a median clonality of roughly 0.081. Blood samples were analyzed at two time points: 3 weeks after treatment start (second dose) and 6 weeks after treatment start. Patients had an ECOG performance status of 0 or 1 and had received between 0 and 3 prior chemotherapy regimens. The study was an exploratory multi-omic analysis of somatic, immune and clinical correlates of response to PD-L1 blockade with atezolizumab in urothelial cancer.

Overall results and qualifications from the work: A pretreatment peripheral blood TCR clonality below the median was linked to improved progression-free and overall survival. Greater expansion of tumor-associated TCR clones in peripheral blood 3 weeks after the start of treatment was observed in patients with durable benefit (n ≈ 24, p = 0.022). Small sample size (n of about 30) and many exploratory analyses mean the results are intended to be hypothesis-generating.

From the cysteine up to the phenylalanine, the CDR3 has a length of 16 residues. Just CDR3 DNA is preserved here, 48 bases in frame from base 1. The germline V and J ends show losses of 4 bases and 5 bases respectively, and no gene match explains 4 bases of the junction. CDR1 and CDR2 are read off the germline V gene as KGHSH and LQKENI. The chain is assembled from TRBV18 and TRBJ2-2, and 13 junctional nucleotides match TRBD2. The sample here was PBMCs, taken around atezolizumab (anti-PD-L1) treatment. The TCR was taken from an older man with urothelial cancer. The DNA is as follows: TGTGCCAGCTCACAAAGGACTAGCGGGAGAACCGGGGAGCTGTTTTTT. It translates to CASSQRTSGRTGELFF.